The next 24 T cell receptor beta chains were all read from a single sample in a study of CDR3 diversity in severe acne. TCRdb passed the PCR reads through MiXCR, listing each CDR3 protein once. Of almost 85,000 distinct CDR3 sequences in the sample, about 54% were seen once. Sequenced: blood. The receptors stem from a male donor in good health, without acne.

V is TRBV7-9 and J is TRBJ1-2; 7 bases are a match to TRBD1. CDR3 length: 16 amino acids. Per germline, CDR1 SEHNR and CDR2 FQNEAQ (reference sequence). With V trimmed by 5 bases and J by 0 bases, 9 bases remained unmatched. The CDR3 sequence is CASSRIGQASNYGYTF. The CDR3 bases are TGTGCCAGCAGCCGGATCGGACAGGCCTCTAACTATGGCTACACCTTC.

This clonotype appeared many times. In DNA form, the CDR3 reads TGTGCCAGCACACTAGCGGGAGACTCCTACGAGCAGTACTTC. As protein: CASTLAGDSYEQYF. V and J are TRBV28 and TRBJ2-7; 11 bases map to TRBD2. Trimming at V came to 7 bases and at J to 0 bases, leaving 2 bases not matched to a gene. The CDR3 consists of 14 residues. Germline V gives CDR1 MDHEN, CDR2 SYDVKM.

This chain links TRBV20-1 with TRBJ2-7; D gene uncertain. V was clipped by 2 bases and J by 5 bases, with 10 bases between them. This CDR3 has 12 residues. CDR1 is DFQATT and CDR2 is SNEGSKA in the germline V gene (reference sequence). CDR3 sequence reads: CSARRGYDEQYF. CDR3 bases: TGCAGTGCTAGACGTGGGTATGACGAGCAGTACTTC.

This clonotype was recorded at least ten times. This chain uses TRBV6-5 with TRBJ1-4; D may be TRBD1 (5 bases). V was clipped by 6 bases and J by 2 bases, with 13 bases between them. The germline CDR1 and CDR2 sequences are MNHEY and SVGAGI. The CDR3 has 15 residues. The CDR3 nucleotides are TGTGCCAGCAGACTATCTGGGGGGACTAATGAAAAACTGTTTTTT. It encodes CASRLSGGTNEKLFF.

This clonotype was detected a few times. The rearrangement joins TRBV19 to TRBJ1-1; 9 positions agree with TRBD1. Looked up from germline, CDR1 is LNHDA and CDR2 is SQIVND (reference sequence). The junction had 14 bases not matched to a gene; V was cut back by 4 bases and J by 5 bases. This CDR3 has 17 amino acids. The chain's CDR3 is CASSTGTGRALLTEAFF. CDR3 in DNA: TGTGCCAGTAGTACGGGGACAGGGCGGGCACTTTTAACTGAAGCTTTCTTT. Full variable domain (missing parts from reference TRBV19 and TRBJ1-1): DGGITQSPKYLFRKEGQNVTLSCEQNLNHDAMYWYRQDPGQGLRLIYYSQIVNDFQKGDIAEGYSVSREKKESFPLTVTSAQKNPTAFYLCASSTGTGRALLTEAFFGQGTRLTVV.

This chain joins TRBV24-1 and TRBJ2-5; D may be TRBD2 (7 bases). V was shortened by 9 bases and J by 1 base, with 20 bases between the two germline ends. This CDR3 is 16 amino acids long. Looked up from germline, CDR1 is KGHDR and CDR2 is SFDVKD. The CDR3 loop reads CATSGQGGALQETQYF. CDR3 in DNA: TGTGCCACCTCCGGACAAGGGGGGGCCCTCCAAGAGACCCAGTACTTC.

This chain connects TRBV5-1 to TRBJ1-5, with 8 positions matching TRBD1. Per the germline V gene, CDR1 is SGHRS and CDR2 is YFSETQ. The ends lost 3 bases at V and 15 bases at J; junction bases unmatched: 5. This CDR3 contains 11 residues. CDR3: CASSSSGTGHF. The CDR3, as DNA: TGCGCCAGCAGCTCGTCCGGGACAGGGCATTTT.

J is TRBJ2-7 and V is TRBV4-1; the match to TRBD2 covers 10 bases. The CDR3 has 15 amino acids. V lost 4 bases, J lost 1 base, and 4 bases stayed unmatched. Germline assignment: CDR1 MGHRA and CDR2 YSYEKL. CDR3 coding DNA: TGCGCCAGCAGCCTTAGACTAGCGGGTTCCTACGAGCAGTACTTC. Amino acids: CASSLRLAGSYEQYF.

Ten or more counts support this clonotype. V and J are TRBV20-1 and TRBJ1-1; the match to TRBD1 covers 8 bases. The V gene's germline CDR1 is DFQATT and CDR2 SNEGSKA (reference sequence). The CDR3 length is 14 residues. Trimming took 1 base from V and 8 from J; bases not matched to a gene: 9. The CDR3 region is CSARASPGQGEAFF. The CDR3 DNA is TGCAGTGCTAGAGCCTCTCCCGGACAGGGCGAAGCTTTCTTT.

This chain connects TRBV25-1 to TRBJ1-2, with no clear D. The CDR3 is 14 amino acids. Germline-derived CDR1 and CDR2 are MGHDK and SYGVNS. Between the trimmed V and J ends, which lost 2 bases and 7 bases, there was a span of 14 bases. As DNA, the CDR3 is TGTGCCAGCAGTGAAGCCCCTGCCAGACGTGGCTACACCTTC. Translation gives CASSEAPARRGYTF.

This clonotype was recorded at least ten times. The chain is built from TRBV27 and TRBJ1-2; 7 bases are shared with TRBD1. J was trimmed by 4 bases and V by 3 bases; bases with no gene match: 2. CDR3 size: 13 residues. Germline V gene data show CDR1 as MNHEY and CDR2 as SMNVEV (reference sequence). CDR3 loop: CASSFRQGYGYTF. In nucleotides, the CDR3 is TGTGCCAGCAGTTTTCGACAGGGCTATGGCTACACCTTC.

V gene TRBV12-3 or TRBV12-4 combines with J gene TRBJ2-5, with unresolved D. The CDR3 extends over 15 amino acids. V was pared by 3 bases and J by 2 bases, with 13 bases between. The CDR3: CASSFRGARQETQYF. CDR3 bases: TGTGCCAGCAGTTTCCGCGGAGCAAGACAAGAGACCCAGTACTTC.

The genes are TRBV7-2 and TRBJ2-3; 8 bases are a match to TRBD1. Germline loops: CDR1 SGHTA, CDR2 FQGNSA. The CDR3 totals 19 residues. V shed 2 bases and J 2 bases; nucleotides not matched to a gene: 15. CDR3 in amino acids: CASSLSPATGDSPTDTQYF. DNA of the CDR3: TGTGCCAGCAGCTTAAGCCCGGCGACAGGGGACAGCCCCACAGATACGCAGTATTTT.

J is TRBJ2-1 and V is TRBV20-1, with 13 nucleotides matching TRBD2. Germline CDR1 is DFQATT and CDR2 is SNEGSKA (reference sequence). With 5 bases clipped from V and 6 bases from J, the junction kept 7 bases outside the gene matches. This CDR3 region has 15 residues. The CDR3 reads CSASAGTSGVNEQFF. The CDR3 region has the DNA TGCAGTGCTTCCGCCGGGACTAGCGGGGTCAATGAGCAGTTCTTC.

The J gene is TRBJ2-7, the V gene TRBV19, with a tentative D call TRBD2 (6 bases). Germline CDR1 LNHDA, CDR2 SQIVND (reference sequence). The V end lost 6 bases, the J end lost 2 bases, and 17 bases lay between the germline ends. The CDR3 length is 15 residues. CDR3 in amino acids: CASRTSGTRTYEQYF. The CDR3 nucleotides are TGTGCCAGTAGGACGTCCGGGACTCGGACCTACGAGCAGTACTTC.

This chain links TRBV25-1 with TRBJ1-5, with D hard to call. The CDR3 sequence is 14 residues long. Trimming removed 4 bases from V and 7 bases from J, with 14 bases in between. Germline lookup yields CDR1 MGHDK and CDR2 SYGVNS. The CDR3 spells CASSGVKGSQPQHF. The CDR3 bases are TGTGCCAGCAGTGGTGTTAAGGGTAGCCAGCCCCAGCATTTT.

This chain links TRBV5-1 with TRBJ2-7, with D perhaps assigned TRBD1 or TRBD2 (5 bases each). Trimming shortened V by 2 bases and J by 3 bases, and 21 bases separated the two germline ends. The CDR3 sequence is 17 residues long. Germline assignment: CDR1 SGHRS and CDR2 YFSETQ. The CDR3 DNA is TGCGCCAGCAGCTTAGGACCCGAAGTGGGACGGAACTACGAGCAGTACTTC. Translation gives CASSLGPEVGRNYEQYF.

The rearrangement links TRBV11-1 to TRBJ2-5, with D unclear. The V gene lost 5 bases and the J gene lost 1 base, with 5 bases spanning the gap. This CDR3 is built from 12 residues. CDR1 is SGHAT, CDR2 FQDESV, per germline (reference sequence). This chain's CDR3 is CASSLIQETQYF. CDR3 coding DNA: TGTGCCAGCAGCCTAATCCAAGAGACCCAGTACTTC.

This clonotype was counted once. The chain recombines TRBV6-5 with TRBJ1-2; 8 bases match TRBD1. The length of the CDR3 is 13 residues. V trimming: 6 bases; J trimming: 7 bases; junction bases outside the gene matches: 7. Germline CDR1 MNHEY, CDR2 SVGAGI. Here the CDR3 reads CASRVTGARGYTF. The CDR3, as DNA: TGTGCCAGCAGGGTGACAGGGGCTCGTGGCTACACCTTC.

This chain links TRBV5-4 with TRBJ2-1; possibly TRBD1 for D (6 bases). This CDR3 has 17 residues. The germline CDR1 and CDR2 sequences are SGHNT and YYREEE (reference sequence). V gave up 4 bases and J gave up 0 bases, with 17 bases separating them. CDR3 loop: CASSPARGGSSYNEQFF. Written as DNA, the CDR3 is TGTGCCAGCAGCCCGGCTAGAGGGGGAAGCTCCTACAATGAGCAGTTCTTC.

The chain carries TRBV19 and TRBJ2-7; D possibly matches TRBD1 or TRBD2 (7 bases each). The ends were cut back, 5 bases at V and 2 bases at J, with 19 bases in the middle. The length of the CDR3 is 16 residues. Germline values: CDR1 LNHDA, CDR2 SQIVND (reference sequence). The CDR3, as DNA: TGTGCCAGTAGTCCCGGGGGGAGACAGGGTGCCTACGAGCAGTACTTC. Its translation is CASSPGGRQGAYEQYF.

Remarks on this clonotype: The conserved closing phenylalanine or tryptophan is absent in this CDR3, likely reflecting a read error. The chain uses TRBV4-1 and TRBJ1-3; D unclear. Trimming removed 1 base at V and 5 bases at J, with 9 bases between. The CDR3 spans 14 residues. CDR1 is MGHRA, CDR2 YSYEKL, per germline. CDR3 sequence: CASSQGAARNTIYL. CDR3 sequence (DNA): TGCGCCAGCAGCCAAGGCGCCGCCAGAAACACCATATATCTT.

With respect to this clonotype: The conserved closing phenylalanine or tryptophan is absent in this CDR3, likely reflecting a read error. This chain joins TRBV11-2 and TRBJ1-1; perhaps TRBD1 as D (5 bases). The CDR3 consists of 15 residues. Germline loops: CDR1 SGHAT, CDR2 FQNNGV. The CDR3 region has the DNA TGTGCTGGCAGCGGAAGGTTGGGGGGGGACGCTGAAGCTTTCCTT. Translating gives CAGSGRLGGDAEAFL.

This clonotype was found many times. The rearrangement joins TRBV3-1 to TRBJ2-7; D is undetermined. Looked up from germline, CDR1 is LGHDT and CDR2 is YNNKEL (reference sequence). The V and J ends lost 1 base and 2 bases respectively, with 9 bases between them. The CDR3 is made up of 14 amino acids. CDR3 nucleotides: TGTGCCAGCAGCCAAGGCGCCCTCACCTACGAGCAGTACTTC. The encoded protein is CASSQGALTYEQYF.